These 27 T cell receptor beta chains were all obtained from the same sample, sequenced in a study of blood T cell repertoires in COVID-19 (dated by TCRdb to 2020 to 2021). The library was built by means of the immunoSEQ multiplex PCR assay. TCRdb provides this immuneACCESS table in a form limited to in-frame rearrangements. Some clones are lacking; in checked studies, under half of them reflect an unresolved V gene, and why the rest are absent is not known. The sample data list 360,000 or so clones, and roughly 86% of these were observed just once. The top ten hold about 1.7% of the sample. The specimen sequenced was PBMCs or T cells enriched from blood (not recorded which). The source of these receptors is a woman aged 25-40 years who had recovered from COVID-19.

V usage is TRBV19 and J usage is TRBJ2-7; TRBD2 aligns across 12 bases. Looked up from germline, CDR1 is LNHDA and CDR2 is SQIVND (reference sequence). The CDR3 runs to 15 residues. V was clipped by 8 bases and J by 3 bases; unmatched bases: 8. CDR3 in amino acids: CASGAPGLAGYEQYF. Written as DNA, the CDR3 is TGTGCCAGTGGAGCCCCGGGACTAGCGGGCTACGAGCAGTACTTC.

This rearrangement joins TRBV30 to TRBJ1-6; tentative D call: TRBD1 (6 bases). Germline values: CDR1 GTSNPN, CDR2 SVGIG (reference sequence). Deletions cut 0 bases from V and 8 bases from J, with 11 bases between. This CDR3 comprises 14 residues. The chain's CDR3 is CAWSVTGLHSPLHF. The DNA for the CDR3 is TGTGCCTGGAGTGTTACAGGGTTGCATTCACCCCTCCACTTT. The entire variable domain, with the rest obtained from reference TRBV30 and TRBJ1-6, is as follows: SQTIHQWPATLVQPVGSPLSLECTVEGTSNPNLYWYRQAAGRGLQLLFYSVGIGQISSEVPQNLSASRPQDRQFILSSKKLLLSDSGFYLCAWSVTGLHSPLHFGNGTRLTVT.

The chain is built from TRBV11-3 and TRBJ2-1, with TRBD2 identical over 8 bases. The ends lost 0 bases at V and 3 bases at J; junction bases unmatched: 4. This CDR3 is built from 16 residues. CDR1 and CDR2 from the germline V gene are SGHNT and YENEEA. In DNA form, the CDR3 reads TGTGCCAGCAGCTTAGATGCCCTAGCGGGCTACAATGAGCAGTTCTTC. It specifies CASSLDALAGYNEQFF.

The chain recombines TRBV19 with TRBJ1-1, with a tentative D call TRBD1 (5 bases). Germline V gives CDR1 LNHDA, CDR2 SQIVND (reference sequence). This CDR3 spans 14 amino acids. The ends were cut back, 3 bases at V and 2 bases at J, with 10 bases in the middle. For the CDR3, the DNA is TGTGCCAGTAGTATTGGGGCGTTTAACACTGAAGCTTTCTTT. Translated: CASSIGAFNTEAFF.

This chain uses TRBV4-2 with TRBJ1-4; D is ambiguous. V dropped 2 bases and J dropped 8 bases, with 12 bases sitting between them. CDR1 and CDR2 from the germline V gene are LGHNA and YNFKEQ. This CDR3 region has 14 residues. The CDR3 here is CASSQPSEEEKLFF. The CDR3, as DNA: TGTGCCAGCAGCCAACCCTCCGAAGAGGAAAAACTGTTTTTT.

The rearrangement links TRBV2 to TRBJ2-1; 8 nucleotides align to TRBD2. Germline loops: CDR1 SNHLY, CDR2 FYNNEI. V was clipped by 7 bases and J by 9 bases; unmatched bases: 26. The CDR3 covers 19 residues. CDR3 coding DNA: TGTGCCAGCAAAGAACATGGGACTAGGGGAACCGGTGGGTTTGGTGAGCAGTTCTTC. It translates to CASKEHGTRGTGGFGEQFF.

V gene TRBV5-1 combines with J gene TRBJ1-1, with D tentatively TRBD1 (6 bases). Trimming stripped 4 bases from V and 2 bases from J, with 15 bases between. The CDR3 length is 15 residues. From germline, CDR1 is SGHRS and CDR2 YFSETQ. CDR3 DNA sequence: TGCGCCAGCAGCGACCAAACAGGGATTAACACTGAAGCTTTCTTT. Translation gives CASSDQTGINTEAFF.

The chain couples TRBV28 to TRBJ1-1; TRBD1 might be the D (5 bases). The CDR3 contains 13 residues. CDR1 is MDHEN and CDR2 is SYDVKM in the germline V gene. V was cut by 5 bases and J by 1 base, with 8 bases left in between. The CDR3: CASSLDRNTEAFF. In DNA form, the CDR3 reads TGTGCCAGCAGTCTCGACAGGAACACTGAAGCTTTCTTT.

The genes are TRBV9 and TRBJ2-7, with no clear D. The ends were cut back, 3 bases at V and 5 bases at J, with 15 bases in the middle. Germline CDR1 is SGDLS and CDR2 is YYNGEE. The CDR3 consists of 14 residues. The CDR3 is CASSAIDSLDEQYF. The CDR3 region has the DNA TGTGCCAGCAGCGCTATCGACTCTTTGGACGAGCAGTACTTC.

The chain couples TRBV5-1 to TRBJ2-1, with a tentative D call TRBD1 (6 bases). The CDR3 loop spans 15 amino acids. Germline V gene sequence: CDR1 SGHRS, CDR2 YFSETQ. V lost 4 bases and J lost 3, with 14 bases in between. CDR3 DNA: TGCGCCAGCAGCGCACAGGGAGCTAGCTACAATGAGCAGTTCTTC. It is translated as CASSAQGASYNEQFF.

V gene TRBV30 combines with J gene TRBJ1-6; weak D call: TRBD1 (5 bases). The ends were cut back, 0 bases at V and 5 bases at J, with 5 bases in the middle. Germline CDR1 GTSNPN, CDR2 SVGIG (reference sequence). The CDR3 has 13 amino acids. CDR3 in DNA: TGTGCCTGGAGTGTACAGGATAATTCACCCCTCCACTTT. Translating gives CAWSVQDNSPLHF.

The chain combines TRBV3-1 (or the pseudogene TRBV3-2) with TRBJ1-6; TRBD1 matches at 7 bases. CDR3 size: 15 residues. J gave up 5 bases and V 5 bases, and 6 bases lay outside the gene matches. Germline values: CDR1 LGHDT, CDR2 YNNKEL (reference sequence). CDR3 in amino acids: CASSASGTDNSPLHF. CDR3 sequence (DNA): TGTGCCAGCAGCGCCTCCGGGACAGATAATTCACCCCTCCACTTT.

The CDR3 here is CASSVAGTGSTDTQYF. The CDR3 DNA reads as TGTGCCAGCAGCGTCGCAGGGACAGGGAGCACAGATACGCAGTATTTT. The rearrangement joins TRBV9 to TRBJ2-3, with 9 positions matching TRBD1. Per the germline V gene, CDR1 is SGDLS and CDR2 is YYNGEE. The CDR3 spans 16 residues. Losses at the gene ends were 2 bases for V and 0 bases for J; bases not matched to a gene: 4.

The chain uses TRBV4-1 and TRBJ2-1; D gene uncertain. The germline gives CDR1 MGHRA, CDR2 YSYEKL. V was clipped by 0 bases and J by 3 bases, with 9 bases between them. CDR3 length: 15 residues. This CDR3 is CASSQERSLYNEQFF. CDR3 in DNA: TGCGCCAGCAGCCAAGAGCGGAGCCTCTACAATGAGCAGTTCTTC.

V and J are TRBV30 and TRBJ2-7, with TRBD1 matching 8 bases. This CDR3 is built from 15 residues. The junction had 10 bases not matched to a gene; V was cut back by 1 base and J by 5 bases. Germline loops: CDR1 GTSNPN, CDR2 SVGIG (reference sequence). The CDR3 sequence: CAWSARTGSRDEQYF. The DNA for the CDR3 is TGTGCCTGGAGTGCCCGGACAGGGTCTAGGGACGAGCAGTACTTC.

This clone was counted between two and nine times. The chain uses TRBV7-2 and TRBJ2-7; possible D gene TRBD1, 6 bases. The ends were cut back, 0 bases at V and 6 bases at J, with 15 bases in the middle. The CDR3 covers 15 residues. Germline assignment: CDR1 SGHTA and CDR2 FQGNSA. The CDR3 region has the DNA TGTGCCAGCAGCTTAGCTCTACTGGGCAGGGGCGAGCAGTACTTC. It codes for CASSLALLGRGEQYF.

This chain connects TRBV7-9 to TRBJ2-7; 7 bases line up with TRBD1. This CDR3 spans 12 amino acids. With 6 bases clipped from V and 5 bases from J, the junction kept 4 bases outside the gene matches. Germline CDR1 is SEHNR and CDR2 is FQNEAQ (reference sequence). Here the CDR3 reads CASSLQGHEQYF. The CDR3 DNA follows: TGTGCCAGCAGTCTACAGGGGCACGAGCAGTACTTC. The variable domain in full, completed from reference TRBV7-9 and TRBJ2-7, reads DTGVSQNPRHKITKRGQNVTFRCDPISEHNRLYWYRQTLGQGPEFLTYFQNEAQLEKSRLLSDRFSAERPKGSFSTLEIQRTEQGDSAMYLCASSLQGHEQYFGPGTRLTVT.

V and J are TRBV30 and TRBJ1-2; maybe TRBD1 (6 bases). V was clipped by 4 bases and J by 4 bases, with 16 bases between them. CDR3 length equals 14 residues. Germline V gene lookup returns CDR1 GTSNPN and CDR2 SVGIG (reference sequence). The CDR3, as DNA: TGTGCCTGGATCGAACAGGGCTTTGCCTATGGCTACACCTTC. It specifies CAWIEQGFAYGYTF.

This chain connects TRBV18 to TRBJ1-6; D remains ambiguous. Looked up from germline, CDR1 is KGHSH and CDR2 is LQKENI. V was trimmed by 4 bases and J by 10 bases, leaving 17 bases between them. The CDR3 extends over 15 amino acids. The CDR3 region is CASSQAESGLSPLHF. The CDR3 bases are TGTGCCAGCTCACAGGCTGAGTCGGGTTTGTCACCCCTCCACTTT.

J is TRBJ1-2 and V is TRBV4-1; tentatively, D is TRBD1 (5 bases). The CDR3 has 18 amino acids. CDR1 and CDR2 from the germline V gene are MGHRA and YSYEKL. V dropped 0 bases and J dropped 8 bases, with 25 bases sitting between them. The CDR3 DNA reads as TGCGCCAGCAGCCAAGATAGGCTGGGAACAGGCCCGATAGAGGGCTACACCTTC. Translation gives CASSQDRLGTGPIEGYTF.

The rearrangement joins TRBV6-2 or TRBV6-3 to TRBJ2-2; possibly TRBD1 for D (6 bases). Germline assignment: CDR1 MNHEY and CDR2 SVGEGT. The CDR3 sequence is 15 residues long. V was cut by 4 bases and J by 3 bases, with 12 bases left in between. DNA of the CDR3: TGTGCCAGCAGTTCTAGGACAGTCTACACCGGGGAGCTGTTTTTT. Translated, it gives CASSSRTVYTGELFF.

The chain has TRBV18 and TRBJ1-4; D is perhaps TRBD1 (6 bases). The CDR3 spans 17 residues. Per germline, CDR1 KGHSH and CDR2 LQKENI. The germline V and J ends were trimmed by 0 bases and 0 bases, with 11 bases remaining between them. Here the CDR3 reads CASSPPGQPATNEKLFF. The DNA of the CDR3 is TGTGCCAGCTCACCACCAGGACAGCCTGCAACTAATGAAAAACTGTTTTTT.

Written as DNA, the CDR3 is TGTGCCAGCAGCACTTCTTTTTCGGGGGACAATGAGCAGTTCTTC. This gives the protein CASSTSFSGDNEQFF. This chain uses TRBV28 with TRBJ2-1, with a weak D call TRBD2 (6 bases). Trimming took off 6 bases at V and 5 bases at J, with 17 bases between the two ends. The CDR3 is 15 amino acids. CDR1 and CDR2 (germline): MDHEN, SYDVKM.

This clone was counted a single time. CDR3 sequence: CASSPRDWSYNEQFF. CDR3 coding DNA: TGTGCCAGCTCACCCCGGGACTGGTCCTACAATGAGCAGTTCTTC. This chain links TRBV18 with TRBJ2-1, with D possibly TRBD2 on 6 matching bases. The germline CDR1 and CDR2 sequences are KGHSH and LQKENI. Deletions cut 3 bases from V and 1 base from J, with 10 bases between. The CDR3 consists of 15 residues. The whole variable domain, remainder taken from reference TRBV18 and TRBJ2-1, is NAGVMQNPRHLVRRRGQEARLRCSPMKGHSHVYWYRQLPEEGLKFMVYLQKENIIDESGMPKERFSAEFPKEGPSILRIQQVVRGDSAAYFCASSPRDWSYNEQFFGPGTRLTVL.

V and J are TRBV30 and TRBJ1-1; unclear D gene. Germline CDR1 and CDR2: GTSNPN and SVGIG (reference sequence). V shed 0 bases and J shed 4 bases, with 9 bases lying between them. CDR3 length: 13 residues. In DNA, the CDR3 is TGTGCCTGGAGTGTTGGGAGTCCCACTGAAGCTTTCTTT. This encodes CAWSVGSPTEAFF.

The chain carries TRBV29-1 and TRBJ2-5; 12 bases line up with TRBD2. This CDR3 contains 14 residues. Looked up from germline, CDR1 is SQVTM and CDR2 is ANQGSEA. With 4 bases clipped from V and 13 bases from J, the junction kept 13 bases outside the gene matches. CDR3 nucleotides: TGCAGCGTTGGTCTAGCGGGGGGGTCCGCTCCATCGTACTTC. It codes for CSVGLAGGSAPSYF.

This chain joins TRBV28 and TRBJ1-6, with 10 bases lining up with TRBD1. Per germline, CDR1 MDHEN and CDR2 SYDVKM. CDR3 length equals 16 residues. V lost 7 bases, J lost 7 bases, and 10 bases stayed unmatched. DNA of the CDR3: TGTGCCAGCAACCCGCGACAGGGGGCGCAGAATTCACCCCTCCACTTT. It codes for CASNPRQGAQNSPLHF.